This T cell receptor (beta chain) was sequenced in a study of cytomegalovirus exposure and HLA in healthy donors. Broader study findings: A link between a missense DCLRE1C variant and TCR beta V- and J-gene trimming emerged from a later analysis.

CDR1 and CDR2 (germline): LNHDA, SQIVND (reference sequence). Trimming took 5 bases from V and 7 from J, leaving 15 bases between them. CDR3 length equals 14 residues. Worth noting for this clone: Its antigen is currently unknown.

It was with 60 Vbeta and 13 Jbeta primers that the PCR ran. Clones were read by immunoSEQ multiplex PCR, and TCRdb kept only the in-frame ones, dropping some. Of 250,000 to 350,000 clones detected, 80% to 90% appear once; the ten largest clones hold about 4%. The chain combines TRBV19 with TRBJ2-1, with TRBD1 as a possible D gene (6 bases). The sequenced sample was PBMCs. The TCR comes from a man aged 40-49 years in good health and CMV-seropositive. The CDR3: CASSPTTGGNEQFF. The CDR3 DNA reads TGTGCCAGTAGTCCCACGACAGGAGGTAATGAGCAGTTCTTC.